This T cell receptor (beta chain) was obtained from a study of CD4 T cells in relation to SARS-CoV-2 and coronaviruses. Across the study: After roughly ten days of antigen culture, PBMC TCR beta CDR3s were sequenced. The negative reference was HIV-1 Nef peptide pool or peptide-free culture.

In this sample, this clone turned up once. The antigen is unknown. CD4+ T cells from unexposed donors were obtained before the COVID-19 pandemic (2011-2018). After around nine days of culture, CD4+ T cells were isolated. Cells permitting, SARS-CoV-2 S/N and four cold-coronavirus spikes were tested on unexposed-donor CD4+ T cells. This CDR3 is built from 16 residues. V dropped 0 bases and J dropped 5 bases, with 15 bases sitting between them. Per the germline V gene, CDR1 is SGHKS and CDR2 is YYEKEE (reference sequence). Clones were read by immunoSEQ multiplex PCR, and TCRdb kept only the in-frame ones, dropping some. The repertoire holds some 21,000 clones, with under 80% as singletons.

Specimen: CD4+ T cells from PBMCs, cultured in vitro. The TCR was taken from a human donor in good health. V and J are TRBV5-5 and TRBJ1-3; D possibly corresponds to TRBD1 (5 bases). CDR3 region: CASSLDAGLSRNTIYF. CDR3 nucleotides: TGTGCCAGCAGCTTGGATGCAGGGTTAAGTAGAAACACCATATATTTT.